The clone carrying this T cell receptor (beta chain) was seen a few times. No antigen is known for it. The data are from a study of T cells after yellow fever vaccination. Whole-study results and caveats: FACS-sorted repertoires might harbor abundant contaminating clonotypes from the bulk population.

CDR3 length: 13 amino acids. V was shortened by 5 bases and J by 6 bases, with 13 bases between the two germline ends. UMIs and a universal primer site were added when TCR cDNA was made by 5'RACE template switching. Using its own MiXCR run on the 5' RACE reads, TCRdb lists one record per CDR3 protein. The table has 200,000 to 300,000 distinct CDR3 sequences, 6% to 8% seen once; the top ten hold about 1%. This chain links TRBV12-3 or TRBV12-4 with TRBJ1-1; tentative D call: TRBD1 (6 bases). The source was CD4+ T cells sorted from PBMCs, collected on the day of the yellow fever booster vaccination. The TCR was taken from a man aged 25 to 40 who received the YFV17D yellow fever vaccine. For the CDR3, the DNA is TGTGCCAGCAGTCAAAAGACAGGCTCTGAAGCTTTCTTT. Its protein is CASSQKTGSEAFF.